The rows below give T cell receptor beta chains drawn from one sample of a study of vaccination effects on CD4 cells after COVID-19. The antigens for these receptors are not known. Profiling relied on immunoSEQ multiplex PCR, and the TCRdb table lists in-frame clones only, not all of them. This table has around 81,000 clones, around four fifths appearing once. The sample consisted of CD4+ T cells from PBMCs cultured with HCoV-OC43 spike peptides, taken after COVID-19 vaccination. These receptors all come from a human donor who received a COVID-19 vaccine. CDR3s leave out the opening cysteine and the closing phenylalanine or tryptophan. The order of the fields is V gene, J gene, CDR3 protein.

V: TRBV5-6; J: TRBJ2-3; CDR3: ASSLPATSTDTQY
V: TRBV19; J: TRBJ2-3; CDR3: ASSISGARGDTQY
V: TRBV5-1; J: TRBJ1-1; CDR3: ASSLGMGAGTEAF
V: TRBV4-1; J: TRBJ2-2; CDR3: ASSQGLAGGRITGELF
V: TRBV3-1/TRBV3-2; J: TRBJ1-1; CDR3: ASSQGDRDAEAF
V: TRBV12-3/TRBV12-4; J: TRBJ1-1; CDR3: ASSLHEGANAF
V: TRBV6-4; J: TRBJ1-5; CDR3: ASSDSWGNQPQH
V: TRBV9; J: TRBJ1-5; CDR3: ASGRQGTESNQPQH
V: TRBV5-1; J: TRBJ1-1; CDR3: ASSPQVANTEAF
V: TRBV9; J: TRBJ1-4; CDR3: ASSAIPTGQRGEKLF
V: TRBV10-2; J: TRBJ1-2; CDR3: ASSGDYGYT
V: TRBV7-3; J: TRBJ2-1; CDR3: ASSGIGEGTSYNEQF
V: TRBV18; J: TRBJ1-5; CDR3: ASSSRQGENQPQH
V: TRBV5-1; J: TRBJ1-1; CDR3: ASSLLATGGTEAF
V: TRBV29-1; J: TRBJ2-1; CDR3: SVPTSGGSGNEQF
V: TRBV19; J: TRBJ1-2; CDR3: ASSRGQRRELSYT
V: TRBV27; J: TRBJ1-5; CDR3: ASSFYGGSNQPQH
V: TRBV3-1/TRBV3-2; J: TRBJ1-2; CDR3: ASSQDRSYGYT
V: TRBV6-2/TRBV6-3; J: TRBJ2-2; CDR3: ASSYSGQVVVAGELF
V: TRBV27; J: TRBJ2-2; CDR3: ASRRTGSGELF
V: TRBV5-4; J: TRBJ1-6; CDR3: ASSLPQDRAGNSPLH
V: TRBV5-1; J: TRBJ2-5; CDR3: ASSLETGQETQY
V: TRBV12-5; J: TRBJ2-2; CDR3: ASGLPGLAHTGELF
V: TRBV6-5; J: TRBJ1-5; CDR3: ASSYSPGGGQPQH
V: TRBV27; J: TRBJ1-1; CDR3: ASSLSSGTTEAF
V: TRBV6-2/TRBV6-3; J: TRBJ1-5; CDR3: ASSRTHDGNQPQH
V: TRBV18; J: TRBJ2-3; CDR3: ASSPPSSSTDTQY
V: TRBV5-1; J: TRBJ2-3; CDR3: ASSLGQGSTDTQY
V: TRBV28; J: TRBJ1-3; CDR3: ASNLRDRGRNTIY
V: TRBV5-5; J: TRBJ2-5; CDR3: ASSRGSPDQETQY
V: TRBV4-1; J: TRBJ2-2; CDR3: ASSQAYGQGAQGGELF
V: TRBV18; J: TRBJ1-2; CDR3: ASSPGTGGDYGYT
V: TRBV3-1/TRBV3-2; J: TRBJ1-6; CDR3: ASSQGSGYNSPLH
V: TRBV30; J: TRBJ1-6; CDR3: AWSAVWGQDRSSPLH
V: TRBV7-2; J: TRBJ1-4; CDR3: ASSLNTGAGEKLF
V: TRBV6-5; J: TRBJ2-3; CDR3: ASRSRGRFADTQY
V: TRBV24-1; J: TRBJ2-1; CDR3: ATSEEGNEQF
V: TRBV14; J: TRBJ2-1; CDR3: ASSHRRTVSSYNEQF
V: TRBV5-4; J: TRBJ2-3; CDR3: ASSSRGNTDTQY
V: TRBV5-4; J: TRBJ2-3; CDR3: ASTLSGTYTDTQY